This TCR beta chain was documented in a study of radiation and T cells in renal cell carcinoma. Study-wide points: From baseline, blood top tumor clonotypes peaked at 2 weeks post-radiation.

Libraries were prepared by immunoSEQ multiplex PCR; TCRdb keeps only in-frame clonotypes and omits some of them. This sample has approximately 31,000 clones, with 81% found just once. For this clone: Its antigen is not known.

Sample time point: blood 4 weeks post-SBRT, at nephrectomy. Stated treatment: 15 Gy SBRT to primary tumor, nephrectomy 4 weeks later. Nephrectomy followed 15 Gy stereotactic body radiation by 4 weeks. Germline V gene sequence: CDR1 MDHEN, CDR2 SYDVKM. V shed 4 bases, J shed 1 base, and the junction held 4 bases outside the gene matches. CDR3 length equals 14 residues. V and J are TRBV28 and TRBJ2-7; 7 bases are a match to TRBD1. This specimen was blood, taken from a patient whose treatment included radiotherapy and nephrectomy. This receptor was taken from a man aged 60 to 75 with renal cell carcinoma. The CDR3 protein is CASSWDRRSYEQYF. CDR3 DNA: TGTGCCAGCAGTTGGGACAGAAGGTCCTACGAGCAGTACTTC.